Sequencing of this T cell receptor beta chain was carried out in a study of molecular identifiers for immune sequencing clone quantification. General study findings and limits: Over 98% of effector molecules, yet under 1% of naive-cell molecules, were held by clones above 20 RNA copies.

In the case of this clonotype: Its antigen is undetermined.

TCRdb re-derived calls from the PCR reads in MiXCR, one entry per CDR3 protein. The sample has some 680,000 distinct CDR3 sequences, about 25% seen once. Germline CDR1 LGHNA, CDR2 YNFKEQ. The length of the CDR3 is 19 residues. Trimming removed 0 bases from V and 5 bases from J; junction bases left unmatched: 12. This receptor was obtained from a human donor in good health. Some libraries in this study had Jurkat cell RNA spiked in. Sequencing was performed on naive CD8+ T cells from blood, with Jurkat cell RNA spiked in. Subset specified: FACS-sorted CD8+CD4-CCR7+CD45RA+ naive T cells. The chain combines TRBV4-2 with TRBJ2-5; 13 nucleotides align to TRBD2. The CDR3 DNA is TGTGCCAGCAGCCAAGATCGGACTAGCGGGAGATTACGTTTGGAGACCCAGTACTTC. It specifies CASSQDRTSGRLRLETQYF.